The 2 T cell receptor beta chains in this list originate from one sample, sequenced in a study of blood T cell repertoires in COVID-19 (dated by TCRdb to 2020 to 2022). Library preparation used the immunoSEQ multiplex PCR assay. The immuneACCESS repertoire file appears here via TCRdb, limited to in-frame rearrangements. These files lack a portion of the clones; in checked studies, under half of the deficit traces to unresolved V genes, and the cause of the others is not known. The sample contains 65,000 to 75,000 clones, 75% to 95% of them found a single time. Of the sample, roughly 14% falls within the top ten clones. The sample comprised peripheral blood. The receptors originated from a human donor with active COVID-19. The donor label of this sample is uncertain.

Turning to this clone: An end of the junction differs from the germline gene, which may be a read error. The CDR3 spells CATSDARSSENTIYF. The CDR3 region has the DNA TGTGCCACCAGTGACGCAAGGAGCTCTGAAAACACCATATATTTT. The chain couples TRBV24-1 to TRBJ1-3, with D unclear. CDR1 is KGHDR and CDR2 is SFDVKD in the germline V gene. This CDR3 contains 15 residues.

V is TRBV7-2 and J is TRBJ2-3, with D possibly being TRBD2 (6 bases). Germline-derived CDR1 and CDR2 are SGHTA and FQGNSA. The length of the CDR3 is 15 residues. Trimming removed 3 bases at V and 2 bases at J, with 12 bases between. In DNA, the CDR3 is TGTGCCAGCAGCTTGGCGGGGCAACCCACAGATACGCAGTATTTT. It translates to CASSLAGQPTDTQYF.